This T cell receptor (beta chain) was identified in a study of T-cell memory formation after mild COVID-19. V lost 5 bases and J 2 bases, leaving 7 bases between the germline ends. Germline CDR1 and CDR2: SGHAT and FQDESV (reference sequence). The CDR3 contains 13 residues. With constant-segment primers, 5'RACE yielded cDNA libraries of TCR alpha and TCR beta that carried sample barcodes and UMIs. TCRdb reprocessed the 5' RACE reads with MiXCR, giving one entry per CDR3 protein. The sample contains 250,000 to 350,000 distinct CDR3 sequences, approximately 19% of which appear only once. There are a few counts of this clonotype.

The chain is built from TRBV11-1 and TRBJ2-4; D gene uncertain. The sample taken for sequencing was PBMCs or a T cell subset sorted from them (not recorded which). The receptor was isolated from a man younger than 35 who had mild COVID-19 (a few samples of this study predate the infection). Cell type and time point are not known. In nucleotides, the CDR3 is TGTGCCAGCAGCGGGCTCTCCAAAAACATTCAGTACTTC. Amino acid sequence: CASSGLSKNIQYF.